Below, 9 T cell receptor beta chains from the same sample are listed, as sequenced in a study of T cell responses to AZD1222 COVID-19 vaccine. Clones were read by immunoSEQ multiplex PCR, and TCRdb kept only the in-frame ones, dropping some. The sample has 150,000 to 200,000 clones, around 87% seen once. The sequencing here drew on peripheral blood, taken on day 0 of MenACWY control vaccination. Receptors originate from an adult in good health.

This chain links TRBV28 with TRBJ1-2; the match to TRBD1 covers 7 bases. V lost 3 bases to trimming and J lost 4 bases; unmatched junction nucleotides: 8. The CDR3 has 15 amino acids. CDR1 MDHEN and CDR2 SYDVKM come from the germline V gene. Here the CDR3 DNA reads TGTGCCAGCAGTTTGGCGGGACAGCCTTCCTATGGCTACACCTTC. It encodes CASSLAGQPSYGYTF.

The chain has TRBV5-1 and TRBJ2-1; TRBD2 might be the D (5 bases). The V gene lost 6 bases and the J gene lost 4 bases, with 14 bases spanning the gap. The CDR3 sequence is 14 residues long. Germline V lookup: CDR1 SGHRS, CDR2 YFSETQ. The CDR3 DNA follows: TGCGCCAGCACTAACGTGGAGGTTTACAATGAGCAGTTCTTC. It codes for CASTNVEVYNEQFF.

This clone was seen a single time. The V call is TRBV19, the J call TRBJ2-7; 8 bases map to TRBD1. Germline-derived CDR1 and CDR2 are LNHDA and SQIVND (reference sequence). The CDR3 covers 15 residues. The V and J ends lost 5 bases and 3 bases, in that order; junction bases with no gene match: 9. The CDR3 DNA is TGTGCCAGTAGTTCTCTTGGGACAGGAGACTACGAGCAGTACTTC. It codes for CASSSLGTGDYEQYF.

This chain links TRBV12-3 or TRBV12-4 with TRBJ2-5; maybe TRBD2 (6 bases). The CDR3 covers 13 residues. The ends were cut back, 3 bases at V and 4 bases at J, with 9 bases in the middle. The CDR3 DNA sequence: TGTGCCAGCAGTTTTGGCGGGGTAGAGACCCAGTACTTC. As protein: CASSFGGVETQYF.

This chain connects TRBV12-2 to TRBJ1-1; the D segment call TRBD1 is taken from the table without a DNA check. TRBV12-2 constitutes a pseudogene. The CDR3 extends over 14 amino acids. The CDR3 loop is CASRSSSEFTEAFF. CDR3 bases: TGTGCAAGTCGCTCATCCTCAGAATTCACTGAAGCTTTCTTT.

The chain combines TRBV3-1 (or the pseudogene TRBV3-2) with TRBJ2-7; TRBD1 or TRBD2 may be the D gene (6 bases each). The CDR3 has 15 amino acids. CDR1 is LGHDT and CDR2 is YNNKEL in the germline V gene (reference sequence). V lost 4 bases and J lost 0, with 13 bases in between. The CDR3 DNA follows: TGTGCCAGCAGCCTCGGGGGCGGGTTCTCCTACGAGCAGTACTTC. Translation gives CASSLGGGFSYEQYF.

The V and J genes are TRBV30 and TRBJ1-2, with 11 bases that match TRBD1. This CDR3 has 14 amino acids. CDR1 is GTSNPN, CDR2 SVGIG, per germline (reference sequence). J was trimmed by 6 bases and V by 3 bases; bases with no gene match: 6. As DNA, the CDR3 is TGTGCCTGGAGCAGGGACAGGGGGGAGAATGGCTACACCTTC. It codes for CAWSRDRGENGYTF.

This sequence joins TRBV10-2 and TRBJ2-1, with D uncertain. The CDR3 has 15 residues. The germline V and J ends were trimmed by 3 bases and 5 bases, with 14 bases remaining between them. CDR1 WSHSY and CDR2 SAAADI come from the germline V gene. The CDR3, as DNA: TGCGCCAGCAGTGAAATGCAGGTCAAGGACAATGAGCAGTTCTTC. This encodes CASSEMQVKDNEQFF.

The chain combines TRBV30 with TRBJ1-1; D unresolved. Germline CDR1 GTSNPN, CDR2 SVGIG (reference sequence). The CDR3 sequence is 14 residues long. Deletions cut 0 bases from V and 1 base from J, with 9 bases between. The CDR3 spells CAWSVSLTNTEAFF. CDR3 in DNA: TGTGCCTGGAGTGTATCACTGACGAACACTGAAGCTTTCTTT.